This paragraph reports one TCR beta chain. What it binds is unknown. The sample belongs to a study of CD8 T cells in ankylosing spondylitis. Whole-study findings and limits: Within ankylosing spondylitis blood, a TCR beta motif made up of several highly homologous variants appeared to be characteristic. CD8+ cells made up the disease-linked clones, which were relatively rare in peripheral blood.

A single record per CDR3 protein comes from TCRdb applying MiXCR to the 5' RACE reads. The sample gives 200,000 to 300,000 distinct CDR3 sequences, about 30% of which show up once; roughly 4.2% is in the top ten. The sample comprised blood, either unsorted or a sorted T cell fraction (not recorded which). The TCR originated in a male donor with ankylosing spondylitis or in good health (not recorded which).

CDR3 nucleotides: TGCAGTGCTATAGTAGGGGGGGGGACTGAAGCTTTCTTT. Protein product: CSAIVGGGTEAFF. The rearrangement joins TRBV20-1 to TRBJ1-1; D possibly corresponds to TRBD1 (6 bases). CDR1 DFQATT and CDR2 SNEGSKA come from the germline V gene (reference sequence). This CDR3 has 13 amino acids. Between the trimmed V and J ends, which lost 4 bases and 5 bases, there was a span of 14 bases.